The 14 T cell receptor beta chains in this list originate from one sample, sequenced in a study of spatial heterogeneity in lung cancer. Time point of the sample: sample taken at primary tumor resection. TCRdb fed the 5' RACE reads into MiXCR, producing one record per CDR3 protein. This table holds 25,000 or so distinct CDR3 sequences, about 4.4% found once. The sequencing used PBMCs, collected at surgery. These receptors came from a male donor with early-stage non-small cell lung cancer.

This clonotype has at least ten counts. V is TRBV12-3 or TRBV12-4 and J is TRBJ1-5; D is possibly TRBD1 (5 bases). This CDR3 contains 14 residues. With 7 bases removed from V and 1 base from J, the gap between germline ends came to 11 bases. This CDR3 is CASNLRDSNQPQHF. The CDR3 DNA follows: TGTGCCAGCAACCTACGGGACAGCAATCAGCCCCAGCATTTT.

This clonotype was found many times. The rearrangement links TRBV5-1 to TRBJ2-2; D might be TRBD1 (5 bases). Trimming removed 4 bases at V and 6 bases at J, with 7 bases between. CDR3 length equals 12 residues. Germline lookup yields CDR1 SGHRS and CDR2 YFSETQ. The CDR3 here is CASSAGPGELFF. The CDR3 DNA reads as TGCGCCAGCAGCGCAGGGCCCGGGGAGCTGTTTTTT.

In this sample, this clonotype turned up many times. The V call is TRBV27, the J call TRBJ2-6; D is possibly TRBD2 (6 bases). V shed 6 bases and J shed 1 base, with 13 bases lying between them. The germline CDR1 and CDR2 sequences are MNHEY and SMNVEV (reference sequence). This CDR3 comprises 16 residues. The DNA of the CDR3 is TGTGCCAGCAGACCGGGAGAGAGGTCTGGGGCCAACGTCCTGACTTTC. Protein: CASRPGERSGANVLTF.

This clonotype was seen repeatedly, ten times or more. This chain uses TRBV29-1 with TRBJ1-3, with D possibly being TRBD1 (5 bases). Germline values: CDR1 SQVTM, CDR2 ANQGSEA. V was trimmed by 5 bases and J by 2 bases, leaving 19 bases between them. This CDR3 has 16 amino acids. The CDR3 DNA is TGCAGCGTTCCTCAAAAAAATCAGGGCCCTGGAAACACCATATATTTT. As protein: CSVPQKNQGPGNTIYF.

This clonotype has a count of ten or more. J is TRBJ2-7 and V is TRBV6-5, with TRBD2 matching 10 bases. From germline, CDR1 is MNHEY and CDR2 SVGAGI. V was clipped by 2 bases and J by 5 bases; unmatched bases: 6. The length of the CDR3 is 15 residues. CDR3 protein: CASSYGLAVRNEQYF. CDR3 DNA: TGTGCCAGCAGTTACGGACTAGCGGTAAGGAACGAGCAGTACTTC.

This clonotype came up many times. V is TRBV28 and J is TRBJ2-7, with TRBD2 identical over 8 bases. The V gene's germline CDR1 is MDHEN and CDR2 SYDVKM. CDR3 length equals 16 residues. V lost 6 bases, J lost 2 bases, and 12 bases stayed unmatched. For the CDR3, the DNA is TGTGCCAGCAGCCCCTCCGACGGAGCGGGAGCCTACGAGCAGTACTTC. Amino acid sequence: CASSPSDGAGAYEQYF. The full variable domain, in which reference TRBV28 and TRBJ2-7 provide the parts outside the CDR3, is DVKVTQSSRYLVKRTGEKVFLECVQDMDHENMFWYRQDPGLGLRLIYFSYDVKMKEKGDIPEGYSVSREKKERFSLILESASTNQTSMYLCASSPSDGAGAYEQYFGPGTRLTVT.

The sample holds many counts of this clonotype. The chain joins TRBV28 to TRBJ2-3, with 13 bases lining up with TRBD2. Looked up from germline, CDR1 is MDHEN and CDR2 is SYDVKM. V shed 5 bases and J 6 bases; nucleotides not matched to a gene: 5. CDR3 length equals 15 residues. Here the CDR3 DNA reads TGTGCCAGCAGTGTAACTAGCGGGGGGGCGGATACGCAGTATTTT. Translation gives CASSVTSGGADTQYF. Supplemented by reference TRBV28 and TRBJ2-3, the full variable domain reads DVKVTQSSRYLVKRTGEKVFLECVQDMDHENMFWYRQDPGLGLRLIYFSYDVKMKEKGDIPEGYSVSREKKERFSLILESASTNQTSMYLCASSVTSGGADTQYFGPGTRLTVL.

This clonotype was detected many times. The V gene is TRBV19, the J gene TRBJ2-4, with D hard to call. CDR3 size: 13 residues. V was trimmed by 8 bases and J by 0 bases, leaving 8 bases between them. Germline V gene sequence: CDR1 LNHDA, CDR2 SQIVND (reference sequence). In DNA, the CDR3 is TGTGCCAGTGGGCAGACAGCCAAAAACATTCAGTACTTC. This encodes CASGQTAKNIQYF. Full variable domain (remainder filled in from reference TRBV19 and TRBJ2-4): DGGITQSPKYLFRKEGQNVTLSCEQNLNHDAMYWYRQDPGQGLRLIYYSQIVNDFQKGDIAEGYSVSREKKESFPLTVTSAQKNPTAFYLCASGQTAKNIQYFGAGTRLSVL.

This clonotype is labeled medium-sized. The V gene is TRBV7-2, the J gene TRBJ2-3; 8 nucleotides agree with TRBD1. The CDR3 is 15 residues long. The germline gives CDR1 SGHTA, CDR2 FQGNSA. J was trimmed by 8 bases and V by 1 base; bases with no gene match: 8. The CDR3 DNA follows: TGTGCCAGCAGCTTAGTTGGACAGGGAATCGGTACGCAGTATTTT. Its translation: CASSLVGQGIGTQYF.

This clonotype was recorded many times. The chain links TRBV28 to TRBJ1-5; 9 positions agree with TRBD1. The CDR3 covers 14 residues. The trim removed 5 bases at V and 5 bases at J, leaving 4 bases unmatched. Germline V gene sequence: CDR1 MDHEN, CDR2 SYDVKM. DNA for the CDR3: TGTGCCAGCAGTCAAACAGGGGGCCATCAGCCCCAGCATTTT. This translates into CASSQTGGHQPQHF.

In this sample, this clonotype turned up many times. The chain recombines TRBV29-1 with TRBJ2-5, with D perhaps matching TRBD1 or TRBD2 (5 bases each). V dropped 4 bases and J dropped 5 bases, with 23 bases sitting between them. The CDR3 is 16 residues long. Germline values: CDR1 SQVTM, CDR2 ANQGSEA. DNA of the CDR3: TGCAGCGTTGCTACGCTAGGGACCGAGATGGGTGAGACCCAGTACTTC. Residues: CSVATLGTEMGETQYF.

With respect to this clonotype: A much larger clone is a single base away; this may be a read error. The genes are TRBV27 and TRBJ2-1; perhaps TRBD2 as D (5 bases). The CDR3 is made up of 15 amino acids. The V gene lost 8 bases and the J gene lost 0 bases, with 14 bases spanning the gap. The V gene's germline CDR1 is MNHEY and CDR2 SMNVEV (reference sequence). The CDR3 protein is CASGYSGSSYNEQFF. CDR3 nucleotide sequence: TGTGCCAGCGGTTACAGCGGTAGCTCCTACAATGAGCAGTTCTTC.

This clonotype was counted ten times or more. This sequence joins TRBV5-1 and TRBJ1-4; D is unclear. CDR1 and CDR2 from the germline V gene are SGHRS and YFSETQ. CDR3 size: 18 residues. V lost 7 bases to trimming and J lost 4 bases, with 26 bases between them. CDR3 nucleotide sequence: TGCGCCAGCTCCCGGGGAGGCCTCTCTTCGGGGTTTAATGAAAAACTGTTTTTT. Encoded protein: CASSRGGLSSGFNEKLFF.

This clonotype has at least ten counts. The chain links TRBV12-3 or TRBV12-4 to TRBJ2-3, with 7 nucleotides matching TRBD2. This CDR3 spans 14 amino acids. V lost 6 bases, J lost 3 bases, and 6 bases stayed unmatched. The CDR3 loop reads CASRRGSATDTQYF. DNA for the CDR3: TGTGCCAGCAGGCGCGGGAGTGCGACAGATACGCAGTATTTT.